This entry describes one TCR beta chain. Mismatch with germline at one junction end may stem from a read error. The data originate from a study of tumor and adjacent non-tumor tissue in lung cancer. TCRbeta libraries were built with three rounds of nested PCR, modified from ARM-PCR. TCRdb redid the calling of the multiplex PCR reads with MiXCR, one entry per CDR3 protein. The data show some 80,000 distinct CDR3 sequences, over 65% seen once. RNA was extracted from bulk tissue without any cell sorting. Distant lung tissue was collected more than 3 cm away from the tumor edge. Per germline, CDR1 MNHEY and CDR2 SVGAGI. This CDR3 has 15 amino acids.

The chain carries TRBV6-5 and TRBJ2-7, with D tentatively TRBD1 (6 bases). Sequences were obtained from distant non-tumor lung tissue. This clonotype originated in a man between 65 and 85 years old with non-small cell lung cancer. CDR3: CASRTSGTPFYEHYF. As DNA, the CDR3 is TGTGCTAGCAGAACTTCCGGGACACCTTTTTACGAGCATTACTTC.